These 10 T cell receptor beta chains came from one sample sequenced in a study of control samples from healthy donors and cancer patients. Profiled with immunoSEQ multiplex PCR; TCRdb holds only in-frame clones, not every one. The sample yields more than 50,000 clones, 90% seen once. Material: PBMCs. These receptors all come from a woman in her forties or fifties with colorectal cancer.

V gene TRBV6-5 combines with J gene TRBJ2-1; TRBD2 might be the D (6 bases). Germline loops: CDR1 MNHEY, CDR2 SVGAGI. The V and J ends lost 6 bases and 8 bases respectively, with 17 bases between them. This CDR3 region has 14 residues. The CDR3: CASSLRGWGHEQFF. The CDR3 coding sequence is TGTGCCAGCAGCTTACGGGGGTGGGGCCATGAGCAGTTCTTC.

The chain uses TRBV7-9 and TRBJ2-7, with 7 positions matching TRBD1. Germline V lookup: CDR1 SEHNR, CDR2 FQNEAQ (reference sequence). The CDR3 covers 15 residues. The V gene end was trimmed by 5 bases and the J gene end by 0 bases; junction bases not matched to a gene: 7. In nucleotides, the CDR3 is TGTGCCAGCAGCCTACCGGGACAGTCCTCCTACGAGCAGTACTTC. It is translated as CASSLPGQSSYEQYF. Based on the CDR3 plus reference TRBV7-9 and TRBJ2-7, the full variable domain is DTGVSQNPRHKITKRGQNVTFRCDPISEHNRLYWYRQTLGQGPEFLTYFQNEAQLEKSRLLSDRFSAERPKGSFSTLEIQRTEQGDSAMYLCASSLPGQSSYEQYFGPGTRLTVT.

The J gene is TRBJ2-2, the V gene TRBV5-1, with D unresolved. Germline V gives CDR1 SGHRS, CDR2 YFSETQ. V lost 6 bases to trimming and J lost 3 bases, with 15 bases between them. The CDR3 runs to 15 residues. The CDR3: CASMDPGADTGELFF. DNA for the CDR3: TGCGCCAGCATGGATCCGGGCGCGGACACCGGGGAGCTGTTTTTT.

V is TRBV6-1 and J is TRBJ1-5; D not certain. The CDR3 sequence is 13 residues long. Germline V lookup: CDR1 MNHNS, CDR2 SASEGT. V lost 3 bases to trimming and J lost 1 base, with 4 bases between them. The chain's CDR3 is CASSDLSNQPQHF. DNA for the CDR3: TGTGCCAGCAGTGATCTGAGCAATCAGCCCCAGCATTTT.

The count of this clone is one. The genes are TRBV18 and TRBJ2-3, with TRBD2 as a possible D gene (5 bases). The germline gives CDR1 KGHSH, CDR2 LQKENI. V was shortened by 3 bases and J by 2 bases, with 12 bases between the two germline ends. There are 15 residues in the CDR3. The CDR3 spells CASSPRGALTDTQYF. As DNA, the CDR3 is TGTGCCAGCTCACCTCGGGGTGCCCTCACAGATACGCAGTATTTT.

The chain is built from TRBV5-4 and TRBJ1-1; D uncertain. CDR3 size: 15 residues. Germline V gives CDR1 SGHNT, CDR2 YYREEE (reference sequence). Trimming took off 3 bases at V and 2 bases at J, with 14 bases between the two ends. CDR3 DNA: TGTGCCAGCAGCTCCCCCCGGCAGTTAAACACTGAAGCTTTCTTT. This gives the protein CASSSPRQLNTEAFF.

This chain connects TRBV2 to TRBJ1-2, with D perhaps TRBD1 (5 bases). Germline loops: CDR1 SNHLY, CDR2 FYNNEI. This CDR3 has 13 residues. Trimming stripped 3 bases from V and 7 bases from J, with 12 bases between. CDR3 protein: CASSERRGSGYTF. The CDR3 coding sequence is TGTGCCAGCAGTGAGCGGAGGGGAAGTGGCTACACCTTC. The full variable domain, completed using reference TRBV2 and TRBJ1-2, is EPEVTQTPSHQVTQMGQEVILRCVPISNHLYFYWYRQILGQKVEFLVSFYNNEISEKSEIFDDQFSVERPDGSNFTLKIRSTKLEDSAMYFCASSERRGSGYTFGSGTRLTVV.

The chain employs TRBV7-8 and TRBJ2-5; D not resolved. V lost 1 base, J lost 1 base, and 7 bases lay in between. Germline V gene lookup returns CDR1 SGHVS and CDR2 FQNEAQ. CDR3 length: 14 amino acids. The CDR3 DNA reads TGTGCCAGCAGCTTAGACTTTACCCAAGAGACCCAGTACTTC. Its protein product is CASSLDFTQETQYF. The full variable domain, its missing parts supplied by reference TRBV7-8 and TRBJ2-5, is GAGVSQSPRYKVAKRGQDVALRCDPISGHVSLFWYQQALGQGPEFLTYFQNEAQLDKSGLPSDRFFAERPEGSVSTLKIQRTQQEDSAVYLCASSLDFTQETQYFGPGTRLLVL.

The chain is built from TRBV27 and TRBJ1-6, with no clear D. The length of the CDR3 is 13 residues. V was cut by 0 bases and J by 6 bases, with 3 bases left in between. Germline V gene lookup returns CDR1 MNHEY and CDR2 SMNVEV (reference sequence). The CDR3 here is CASSLSSNSPLHF. CDR3 coding DNA: TGTGCCAGCAGTTTATCCAGTAATTCACCCCTCCACTTT.

In this sample, this clone turned up once. CDR3 nucleotide sequence: TGTGCCAGCAGCTCCACCGAACAGGGGGAAATCTACGAGCAGTACTTC. This encodes CASSSTEQGEIYEQYF. The chain is built from TRBV7-9 and TRBJ2-7; 8 bases line up with TRBD1. This CDR3 is 16 amino acids long. Germline V gene lookup returns CDR1 SEHNR and CDR2 FQNEAQ (reference sequence). Trimming removed 4 bases from V and 3 bases from J; junction bases left unmatched: 11.